This section outlines one TCR beta chain sequence together with its context. This sample was included in a study of blood T cell repertoires in COVID-19. Study summary: Material from acute and convalescent COVID-19 was sourced from the United States, Italy and Spain. PBMCs, B-cell-depleted T cells, or T cells provided the cDNA or gDNA that made up the material.

V lost 6 bases, J lost 0 bases, and 13 bases stayed unmatched. CDR3 length equals 17 residues. The V gene's germline CDR1 is MDHEN and CDR2 SYDVKM. Authors' methods: Amplified reference gene primers provided the basis for estimating nucleated cell counts. Using immunoSEQ multiplex PCR, the repertoire was profiled, and TCRdb retains in-frame clones only, with some absent. D and trimming come from the DNA, and the V and J calls and clone size come from that table. Of under 200,000 clones in the sample, around 90% are singletons; the top ten hold approximately 2%. This clonotype originated in a man aged 50 to 59 who had recovered from COVID-19. The V gene is TRBV28, the J gene TRBJ2-5, with 7 positions matching TRBD2. The sequenced sample consisted of peripheral blood. CDR3 region: CASSLPGGAGYQETQYF. The CDR3 DNA is TGTGCCAGCAGCCTCCCGGGGGGAGCGGGGTACCAAGAGACCCAGTACTTC. The whole variable domain, filled in from reference TRBV28 and TRBJ2-5, reads DVKVTQSSRYLVKRTGEKVFLECVQDMDHENMFWYRQDPGLGLRLIYFSYDVKMKEKGDIPEGYSVSREKKERFSLILESASTNQTSMYLCASSLPGGAGYQETQYFGPGTRLLVL.